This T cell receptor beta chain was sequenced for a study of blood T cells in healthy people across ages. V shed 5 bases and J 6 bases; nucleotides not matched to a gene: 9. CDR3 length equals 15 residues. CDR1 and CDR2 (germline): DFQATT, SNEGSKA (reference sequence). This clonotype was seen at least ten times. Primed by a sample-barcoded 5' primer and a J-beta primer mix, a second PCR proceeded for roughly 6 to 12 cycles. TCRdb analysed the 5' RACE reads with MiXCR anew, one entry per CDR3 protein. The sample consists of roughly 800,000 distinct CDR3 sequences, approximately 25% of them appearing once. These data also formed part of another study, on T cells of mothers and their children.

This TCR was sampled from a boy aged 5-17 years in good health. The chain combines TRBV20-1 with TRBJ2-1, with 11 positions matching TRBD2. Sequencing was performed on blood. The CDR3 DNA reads TGCAGTGCTGTCCTAGCGGGGGGAGCTTCCAATGAGCAGTTCTTC. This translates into CSAVLAGGASNEQFF.